These 27 T cell receptor beta chains were sequenced from one sample in a study of cytomegalovirus exposure and HLA in healthy donors. A multiplex PCR was run with 60 Vbeta primers and 13 Jbeta primers. Profiled with immunoSEQ multiplex PCR; TCRdb holds only in-frame clones, not every one. The record lists around 100,000 clones, of which the ten most abundant hold 5.5% to 8%. The sequenced sample consisted of PBMCs. All receptors derive from a man aged 35 to 55 in good health and CMV-seropositive.

The V gene is TRBV14, the J gene TRBJ1-1; D is perhaps TRBD1 (6 bases). CDR3 length equals 14 residues. Germline V gene lookup returns CDR1 SGHDN and CDR2 FVKESK. The V end was cut by 2 bases, the J end by 1 base, with 8 bases between. CDR3: CASSQRGGNTEAFF. The CDR3 DNA sequence: TGTGCCAGCAGCCAACGAGGGGGGAACACTGAAGCTTTCTTT.

A remark on this clone: Other DNA sequences within the sample encode an identical CDR3. V is TRBV25-1 and J is TRBJ1-2; D gene ambiguous. The V gene's germline CDR1 is MGHDK and CDR2 SYGVNS. Trimming shortened V by 1 base and J by 8 bases, and 17 bases separated the two germline ends. The CDR3 is 15 residues long. This CDR3 reads CASSESFLSREGYTF. The CDR3 coding sequence is TGTGCCAGCAGTGAATCCTTCCTCTCGAGGGAGGGCTACACCTTC.

The chain employs TRBV19 and TRBJ1-5, with a weak D call TRBD1 (5 bases). Germline CDR1 and CDR2: LNHDA and SQIVND (reference sequence). The CDR3 consists of 14 residues. V lost 3 bases, J lost 7 bases, and 13 bases lay in between. CDR3 sequence (DNA): TGTGCCAGTAGTATCGGGGGTAATGGACAGCCCCAGCATTTT. As protein: CASSIGGNGQPQHF.

V gene TRBV9 combines with J gene TRBJ2-3, with D possibly being TRBD2 (6 bases). The CDR3 spans 19 residues. V lost 0 bases and J 3 bases, leaving 23 bases between the germline ends. Germline V gives CDR1 SGDLS, CDR2 YYNGEE. The CDR3 loop is CASSVELHGRGTLTDTQYF. The CDR3 coding sequence is TGTGCCAGCAGCGTAGAGCTCCACGGGAGAGGGACCCTTACAGATACGCAGTATTTT.

This rearrangement joins TRBV6-1 to TRBJ1-2, with D perhaps TRBD1 (6 bases). The CDR3 length is 14 residues. Germline V gives CDR1 MNHNS, CDR2 SASEGT. V lost 5 bases and J 8 bases, leaving 18 bases between the germline ends. CDR3 sequence reads: CASSPAEGVSGYTF. The DNA for the CDR3 is TGTGCCAGCAGTCCAGCAGAGGGGGTGTCCGGCTACACCTTC.

The chain has TRBV29-1 and TRBJ1-2; weak D call: TRBD1 (5 bases). Germline-derived CDR1 and CDR2 are SQVTM and ANQGSEA. The CDR3 totals 13 residues. Trimming left V 5 bases short and J 4 bases short, with 14 bases between. The CDR3 protein is CSVLADSIYGYTF. DNA of the CDR3: TGCAGCGTTTTAGCCGACAGCATCTATGGCTACACCTTC.

The chain recombines TRBV19 with TRBJ1-1; D possibly corresponds to TRBD1 (6 bases). Germline loops: CDR1 LNHDA, CDR2 SQIVND (reference sequence). Trimming shortened V by 6 bases and J by 6 bases, and 20 bases separated the two germline ends. The CDR3 sequence is 15 residues long. The CDR3, as DNA: TGTGCCAGTAGGGTGGGTCCAGGGGTGCTGGCTGAAGCTTTCTTT. Its translation is CASRVGPGVLAEAFF.

This chain joins TRBV6-6 and TRBJ2-1, with TRBD2 as a possible D gene (5 bases). Germline CDR1 MNHNY, CDR2 SVGAGI (reference sequence). CDR3 length: 13 residues. Trimming took 5 bases from V and 1 from J, leaving 6 bases between them. CDR3: CASSQRSYNEQFF. As DNA, the CDR3 is TGTGCCAGCAGTCAGCGGTCCTACAATGAGCAGTTCTTC.

V usage is TRBV5-4 and J usage is TRBJ2-5; 12 bases agree with TRBD2. The ends lost 5 bases at V and 3 bases at J; junction bases unmatched: 5. The CDR3 loop spans 15 amino acids. Germline lookup yields CDR1 SGHNT and CDR2 YYREEE (reference sequence). The CDR3 nucleotides are TGTGCCAGCAGACTGACTAGCGGGAGCGAAGAGACCCAGTACTTC. This translates into CASRLTSGSEETQYF.

V gene TRBV7-3 combines with J gene TRBJ2-1; weak D call: TRBD2 (5 bases). CDR3 length: 16 residues. The V gene's germline CDR1 is SGHTA and CDR2 FQGTGA. V dropped 7 bases and J dropped 5 bases, with 21 bases sitting between them. CDR3 in amino acids: CASTPIPQRNNNEQFF. In DNA, the CDR3 is TGTGCCAGCACCCCTATTCCCCAGCGGAACAACAATGAGCAGTTCTTC.

The gene calls are TRBV28 and TRBJ1-2; TRBD1 is a possible D gene (5 bases). Germline CDR1 and CDR2: MDHEN and SYDVKM. Trimming pared 6 bases from V and 8 bases from J, leaving 10 bases between. The CDR3 spans 11 residues. The CDR3 spells CASSQGYGYTF. CDR3 sequence (DNA): TGTGCCAGCAGCCAGGGTTACGGCTACACCTTC.

The chain is built from TRBV7-3 and TRBJ2-5; maybe TRBD1 (6 bases). The CDR3 sequence is 14 residues long. Trimming left V 3 bases short and J 4 bases short, with 12 bases between. Germline lookup yields CDR1 SGHTA and CDR2 FQGTGA. The DNA for the CDR3 is TGTGCCAGCAGCTTCACAGGGTTGGGAGAGACCCAGTACTTC. It yields the protein CASSFTGLGETQYF.

This rearrangement joins TRBV5-6 to TRBJ2-7, with 7 bases that match TRBD1. V dropped 7 bases and J dropped 3; count of bases not matched to a gene: 13. CDR3 size: 15 residues. Per the germline V gene, CDR1 is SGHDT and CDR2 is YYEEEE. CDR3 loop: CASELRDRSLYEQYF. Written as DNA, the CDR3 is TGTGCCAGCGAACTCCGGGACAGAAGCCTCTACGAGCAGTACTTC.

The rearrangement joins TRBV29-1 to TRBJ1-2; 9 bases fit TRBD1. Germline CDR1 is SQVTM and CDR2 is ANQGSEA. The CDR3 is made up of 16 amino acids. V trimming: 7 bases; J trimming: 2 bases; junction bases outside the gene matches: 14. The CDR3 DNA follows: TGCAGCGGAGAAGCGCTGAGGGACAGGGAGAACTATGGCTACACCTTC. It codes for CSGEALRDRENYGYTF.

The V call is TRBV27, the J call TRBJ2-1; 11 nucleotides agree with TRBD2. This CDR3 is 16 amino acids long. V gave up 5 bases and J gave up 5 bases; unmatched junction bases: 8. CDR1 is MNHEY and CDR2 is SMNVEV in the germline V gene (reference sequence). CDR3 bases: TGTGCCAGCAGTAAAGGCCTAGCGGGAGGTAACAATGAGCAGTTCTTC. Protein product: CASSKGLAGGNNEQFF.

The chain uses TRBV2 and TRBJ2-2, with TRBD1 matching 10 bases. J gave up 5 bases and V 8 bases, and 8 bases lay outside the gene matches. This CDR3 is 15 amino acids long. CDR1 SNHLY and CDR2 FYNNEI come from the germline V gene. As DNA, the CDR3 is TGTGCCAGCCTAAAGGGACAGGGGAAGACCGGGGAGCTGTTTTTT. It yields the protein CASLKGQGKTGELFF.

The rearrangement uses TRBV28 and TRBJ2-1, with no clear D. V was shortened by 2 bases and J by 8 bases, with 13 bases between the two germline ends. The germline V gene encodes CDR1 MDHEN and CDR2 SYDVKM. The CDR3 consists of 14 residues. CDR3 sequence reads: CASSLNPPPDEQFF. Written as DNA, the CDR3 is TGTGCCAGCAGTTTAAACCCCCCTCCAGATGAGCAGTTCTTC. The full variable domain, with the rest looked up from reference TRBV28 and TRBJ2-1, is DVKVTQSSRYLVKRTGEKVFLECVQDMDHENMFWYRQDPGLGLRLIYFSYDVKMKEKGDIPEGYSVSREKKERFSLILESASTNQTSMYLCASSLNPPPDEQFFGPGTRLTVL.

The J gene is TRBJ1-1, the V gene TRBV28; TRBD1 matches 7 bases. The CDR3 length is 13 residues. Germline V CDR1 and CDR2: MDHEN, SYDVKM. Trimming cost V 5 bases and J 9 bases; bases outside gene matches: 9. The CDR3 DNA sequence: TGTGCCAGCAGTCCCCGACAGGGAGCTCAAGCTTTCTTT. This codes for CASSPRQGAQAFF. The full variable domain, completed using reference TRBV28 and TRBJ1-1, is DVKVTQSSRYLVKRTGEKVFLECVQDMDHENMFWYRQDPGLGLRLIYFSYDVKMKEKGDIPEGYSVSREKKERFSLILESASTNQTSMYLCASSPRQGAQAFFGQGTRLTVV.

V gene TRBV5-8 combines with J gene TRBJ2-2, with a weak D call TRBD1 (5 bases). From germline, CDR1 is SGHTS and CDR2 YDEGEE. The CDR3 has 15 amino acids. V lost 2 bases, J lost 2 bases, and 10 bases lay in between. For the CDR3, the DNA is TGTGCCAGCAGCTTTTCAGGGTCTAACACCGGGGAGCTGTTTTTT. Amino acids: CASSFSGSNTGELFF.

The V gene is TRBV27, the J gene TRBJ2-1; D is perhaps TRBD1 (6 bases). The V gene's germline CDR1 is MNHEY and CDR2 SMNVEV (reference sequence). The CDR3 extends over 15 amino acids. Trimming took off 4 bases at V and 3 bases at J, with 13 bases between the two ends. The CDR3 is CASSSTGTRYNEQFF. The CDR3 DNA is TGTGCCAGCAGTTCCACCGGGACACGCTACAATGAGCAGTTCTTC.

The CDR3 reads CASSLARSGSGEGRYQYF. CDR3 in DNA: TGTGCCAGCAGCTTGGCCCGCTCTGGTAGCGGAGAGGGAAGGTACCAGTACTTC. This chain joins TRBV5-4 and TRBJ2-5; maybe TRBD2 (6 bases). V lost 0 bases and J lost 10, with 28 bases in between. The CDR3 is 18 amino acids. Germline CDR1 and CDR2: SGHNT and YYREEE (reference sequence).

V usage is TRBV4-3 and J usage is TRBJ1-2, with D hard to call. The CDR3 consists of 15 residues. V was shortened by 0 bases and J by 4 bases, with 12 bases between the two germline ends. From germline, CDR1 is LGHNA and CDR2 YSLEER. The DNA for the CDR3 is TGCGCCAGCAGCCAAGATCGTATAGGGAGCTATGGCTACACCTTC. Its translation is CASSQDRIGSYGYTF.

V is TRBV27 and J is TRBJ1-2, with D unclear. The V and J ends lost 6 bases and 4 bases respectively, with 15 bases between them. CDR3 length: 14 amino acids. From germline, CDR1 is MNHEY and CDR2 SMNVEV (reference sequence). CDR3 coding DNA: TGTGCCAGCAGGGATGCTCCAGCGGCCTATGGCTACACCTTC. The encoded protein is CASRDAPAAYGYTF.

The V and J genes are TRBV11-2 and TRBJ1-4; D gene uncertain. The CDR3 extends over 13 amino acids. Per germline, CDR1 SGHAT and CDR2 FQNNGV. V was shortened by 5 bases and J by 7 bases, with 11 bases between the two germline ends. CDR3 sequence: CASSPERGEKLFF. As DNA, the CDR3 is TGTGCCAGCAGCCCCGAGCGGGGTGAAAAACTGTTTTTT.

V is TRBV4-2 and J is TRBJ1-2; a possible D gene is TRBD1 (6 bases). V was pared by 4 bases and J by 2 bases, with 17 bases between. CDR3 size: 16 residues. Germline V gene sequence: CDR1 LGHNA, CDR2 YNFKEQ. The CDR3 sequence is CASSLGTGTLNYGYTF. The CDR3 coding sequence is TGTGCCAGCAGCCTCGGAACAGGGACCTTAAACTATGGCTACACCTTC.

The rearrangement uses TRBV11-2 and TRBJ2-3; D gene uncertain. V lost 1 base and J 6 bases, leaving 5 bases between the germline ends. CDR1 and CDR2 from the germline V gene are SGHAT and FQNNGV. The length of the CDR3 is 12 residues. In DNA, the CDR3 is TGTGCCAGCAGCTTAGGGCGGGATACGCAGTATTTT. Encoded protein: CASSLGRDTQYF.

The chain uses TRBV29-1 and TRBJ2-7; 11 positions agree with TRBD1. From germline, CDR1 is SQVTM and CDR2 ANQGSEA. The J segment lost 7 bases and the V segment lost 4 bases, leaving 3 bases of the junction unmatched. This CDR3 comprises 12 residues. This CDR3 is CSVGTGGSEQYF. In DNA, the CDR3 is TGCAGCGTTGGGACAGGGGGCAGTGAGCAGTACTTC.